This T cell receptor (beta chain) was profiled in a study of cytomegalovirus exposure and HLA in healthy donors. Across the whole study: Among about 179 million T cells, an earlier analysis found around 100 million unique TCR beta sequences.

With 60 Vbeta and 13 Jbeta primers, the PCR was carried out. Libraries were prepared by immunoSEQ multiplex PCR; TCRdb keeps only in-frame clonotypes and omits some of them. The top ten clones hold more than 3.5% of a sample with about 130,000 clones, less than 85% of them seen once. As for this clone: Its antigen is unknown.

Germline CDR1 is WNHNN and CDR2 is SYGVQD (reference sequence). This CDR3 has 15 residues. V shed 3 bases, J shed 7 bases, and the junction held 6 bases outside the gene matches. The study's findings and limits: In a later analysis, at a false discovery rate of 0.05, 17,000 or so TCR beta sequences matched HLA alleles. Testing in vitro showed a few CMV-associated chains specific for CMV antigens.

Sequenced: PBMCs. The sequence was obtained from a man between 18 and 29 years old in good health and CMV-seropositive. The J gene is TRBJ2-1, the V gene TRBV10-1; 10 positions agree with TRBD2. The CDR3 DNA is TGCGCCAGCAGTGAATTTGGACTAGCGGAGAATGAGCAGTTCTTC. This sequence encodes CASSEFGLAENEQFF.